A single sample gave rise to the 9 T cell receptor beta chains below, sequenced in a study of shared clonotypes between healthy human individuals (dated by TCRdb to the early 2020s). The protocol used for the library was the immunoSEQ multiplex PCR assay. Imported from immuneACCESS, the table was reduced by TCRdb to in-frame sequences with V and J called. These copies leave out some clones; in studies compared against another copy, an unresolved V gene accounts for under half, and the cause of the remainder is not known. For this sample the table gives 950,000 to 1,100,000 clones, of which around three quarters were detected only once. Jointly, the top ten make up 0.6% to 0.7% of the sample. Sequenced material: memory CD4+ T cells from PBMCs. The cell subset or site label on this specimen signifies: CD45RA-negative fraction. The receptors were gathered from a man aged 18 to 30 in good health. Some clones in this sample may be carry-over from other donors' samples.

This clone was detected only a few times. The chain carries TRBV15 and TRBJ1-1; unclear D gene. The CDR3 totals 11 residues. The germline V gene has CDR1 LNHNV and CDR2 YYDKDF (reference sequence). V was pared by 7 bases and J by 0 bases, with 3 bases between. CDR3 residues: CATTMNTEAFF. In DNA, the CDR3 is TGTGCCACCACGATGAACACTGAAGCTTTCTTT. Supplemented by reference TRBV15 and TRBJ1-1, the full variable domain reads DAMVIQNPRYQVTQFGKPVTLSCSQTLNHNVMYWYQQKSSQAPKLLFHYYDKDFNNEADTPDNFQSRRPNTSFCFLDIRSPGLGDTAMYLCATTMNTEAFFGQGTRLTVV.

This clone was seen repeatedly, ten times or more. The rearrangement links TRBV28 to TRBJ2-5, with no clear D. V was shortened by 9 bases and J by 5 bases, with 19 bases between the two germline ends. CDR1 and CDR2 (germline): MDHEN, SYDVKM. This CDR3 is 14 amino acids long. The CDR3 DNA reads TGTGCCAGACTTGATAAAGCGTCGGCCGAGACCCAGTACTTC. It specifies CARLDKASAETQYF.

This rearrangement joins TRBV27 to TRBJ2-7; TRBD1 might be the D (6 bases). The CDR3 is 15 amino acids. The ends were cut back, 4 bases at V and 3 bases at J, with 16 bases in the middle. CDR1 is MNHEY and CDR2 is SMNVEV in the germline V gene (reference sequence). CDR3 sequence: CASSSISRGNYEQYF. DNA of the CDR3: TGTGCCAGCAGTTCCATCTCGAGGGGGAACTACGAGCAGTACTTC.

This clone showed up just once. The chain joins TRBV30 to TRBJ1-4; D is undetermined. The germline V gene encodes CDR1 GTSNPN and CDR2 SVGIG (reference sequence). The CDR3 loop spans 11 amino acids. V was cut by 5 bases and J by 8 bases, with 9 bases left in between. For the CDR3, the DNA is TGTGCCTGGGGCAGCGAGGAAAAACTGTTTTTT. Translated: CAWGSEEKLFF.

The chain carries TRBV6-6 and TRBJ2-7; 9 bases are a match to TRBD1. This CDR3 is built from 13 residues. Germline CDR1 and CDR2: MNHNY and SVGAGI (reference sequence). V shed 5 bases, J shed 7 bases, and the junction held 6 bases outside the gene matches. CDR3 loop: CASSTGGPREQYF. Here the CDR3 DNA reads TGTGCCAGCAGTACAGGGGGCCCGAGGGAGCAGTACTTC.

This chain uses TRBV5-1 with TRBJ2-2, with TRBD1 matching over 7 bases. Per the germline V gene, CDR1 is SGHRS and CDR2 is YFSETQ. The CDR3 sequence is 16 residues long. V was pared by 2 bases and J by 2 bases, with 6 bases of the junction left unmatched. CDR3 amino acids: CASSFQQGQNTGELFF. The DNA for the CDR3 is TGCGCCAGCAGCTTCCAACAGGGGCAAAACACCGGGGAGCTGTTTTTT.

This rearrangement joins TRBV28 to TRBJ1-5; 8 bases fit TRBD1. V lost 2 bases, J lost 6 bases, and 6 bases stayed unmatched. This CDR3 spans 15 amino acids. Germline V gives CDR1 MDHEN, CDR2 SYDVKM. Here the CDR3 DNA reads TGTGCCAGCAGTTTAGGCAGGGGGCGAGGTCAGCCCCAGCATTTT. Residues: CASSLGRGRGQPQHF. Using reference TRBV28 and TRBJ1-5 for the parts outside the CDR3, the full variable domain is DVKVTQSSRYLVKRTGEKVFLECVQDMDHENMFWYRQDPGLGLRLIYFSYDVKMKEKGDIPEGYSVSREKKERFSLILESASTNQTSMYLCASSLGRGRGQPQHFGDGTRLSIL.

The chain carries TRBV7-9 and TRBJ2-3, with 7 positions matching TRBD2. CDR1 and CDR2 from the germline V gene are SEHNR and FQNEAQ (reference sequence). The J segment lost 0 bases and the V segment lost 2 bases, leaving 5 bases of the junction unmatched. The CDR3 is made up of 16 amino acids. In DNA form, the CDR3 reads TGTGCCAGCAGCTTATATACAGCGGGAAGCACAGATACGCAGTATTTT. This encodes CASSLYTAGSTDTQYF.

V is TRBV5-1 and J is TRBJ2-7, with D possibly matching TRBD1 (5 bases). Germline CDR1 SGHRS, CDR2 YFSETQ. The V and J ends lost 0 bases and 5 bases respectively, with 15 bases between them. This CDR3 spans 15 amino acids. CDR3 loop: CASSLVLRGRDEQYF. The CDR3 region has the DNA TGCGCCAGCAGCTTGGTGTTAAGGGGTAGGGACGAGCAGTACTTC.